This T cell receptor (beta chain) was recorded in a study of blood T cell repertoires in COVID-19. Study information: Acute-phase and convalescent COVID-19 samples originated in the United States, Italy and Spain.

Per the original methods: For nucleated cells, counts were estimated from reference gene primer amplification. Some clones are missing from TCRdb's copy, which holds only in-frame ones; the method was immunoSEQ multiplex PCR. V and J calls and clone size come straight from that table; D and trimming were deduced from the DNA. The table has some 150,000 clones, more than 75% seen once. V dropped 0 bases and J dropped 2 bases, with 8 bases sitting between them. The length of the CDR3 is 14 residues. Germline V gives CDR1 SGHRS, CDR2 YFSETQ. The sequencing sample was made of peripheral blood. The source of this sequence is a woman aged 50 to 60 with active or convalescent COVID-19. The chain combines TRBV5-1 with TRBJ2-5; D might be TRBD1 (5 bases). The CDR3 loop is CASSLGTKQETQYF. The CDR3 nucleotides read TGCGCCAGCAGCTTGGGGACAAAACAAGAGACCCAGTACTTC.